The clone carrying this TCR beta chain was counted a few times. Each CDR3 protein gets one entry after TCRdb re-called the 5' RACE reads with MiXCR. The table shows tens of thousands of distinct CDR3 sequences, with 7% to 10% occurring only once. This entry belongs to a study of early T cells in non-severe SARS-CoV-2 infection. The sequenced material came from whole blood. The receptor was isolated from an adult who was a healthcare worker with PCR-confirmed SARS-CoV-2 infection or an uninfected control (not recorded which).

Here the CDR3 reads CSVAQGGTINGYTF. The CDR3 nucleotides read TGCAGCGTGGCCCAGGGGGGAACGATAAATGGCTACACCTTC. The V and J genes are TRBV29-1 and TRBJ1-2; 7 bases fit TRBD1. The germline gives CDR1 SQVTM, CDR2 ANQGSEA. CDR3 length: 14 residues. Trimming took 6 bases from V and 6 from J; bases not matched to a gene: 13.